A single sample is the source of the 16 T cell receptor beta chains below, sequenced in a study of T cells in Graves' hyperthyroidism and ophthalmopathy. RNA transcripts provided the source from which TCR beta CDR3 regions were amplified. HTBI primers drove first-round RT-PCR of the TCR CDR3. One entry per CDR3 protein results from TCRdb running MiXCR on the multiplex PCR reads. The data show 550,000 to 600,000 distinct CDR3 sequences, over 15% seen once. Sequenced input: blood. The receptor set was obtained from a woman aged 18 to 35 with Graves' hyperthyroidism.

In this sample, this clonotype turned up a few times. The gene calls are TRBV5-6 and TRBJ2-7, with D maybe TRBD2 (6 bases). Germline CDR1 SGHDT, CDR2 YYEEEE. The CDR3 contains 13 residues. The V gene lost 3 bases and the J gene lost 6 bases, with 13 bases spanning the gap. The CDR3 nucleotides read TGTGCCAGCAGCTCGCCGGGAGCCTCCGAGCAGTACTTC. Amino acid sequence: CASSSPGASEQYF.

In its sample, this clonotype was seen many times. V and J are TRBV10-3 and TRBJ2-3; D may be TRBD1 or TRBD2 (7 bases each). The V gene lost 2 bases and the J gene lost 4 bases, with 19 bases spanning the gap. This CDR3 has 17 amino acids. Germline V lookup: CDR1 ENHRY, CDR2 SYGVKD. The CDR3 sequence: CAISEDWSGTVPDTQYF. The CDR3 DNA sequence: TGTGCCATCAGTGAGGATTGGAGCGGGACAGTTCCAGATACGCAGTATTTT.

This sequence joins TRBV19 and TRBJ1-1; tentatively, D is TRBD1 (6 bases). Germline V gene data show CDR1 as LNHDA and CDR2 as SQIVND (reference sequence). V lost 9 bases and J lost 4, with 15 bases in between. CDR3 size: 13 residues. The CDR3 nucleotides read TGTGCCAGCCAGACAGGCCCGGGCACTGAAGCTTTCTTT. It specifies CASQTGPGTEAFF.

Many counts were recorded for this clonotype. The rearrangement uses TRBV2 and TRBJ2-7; 7 bases align to TRBD2. The CDR3 contains 14 residues. With 7 bases clipped from V and 5 bases from J, the junction kept 11 bases outside the gene matches. Germline CDR1 and CDR2: SNHLY and FYNNEI. The CDR3 DNA follows: TGTGCCAGCATTCGTCGGGTAGCGGGTCACGAGCAGTACTTC. Protein product: CASIRRVAGHEQYF.

The V call is TRBV4-2, the J call TRBJ1-6; D unclear. The V gene's germline CDR1 is LGHNA and CDR2 YNFKEQ. The CDR3 is 15 amino acids. The V and J ends lost 0 bases and 6 bases respectively, with 9 bases between them. The CDR3 region has the DNA TGTGCCAGCAGCCAAGAAGGGAAGCGTAATTCACCCCTCCACTTT. This encodes CASSQEGKRNSPLHF.

This clonotype was detected ten times or more. The chain carries TRBV2 and TRBJ2-1, with TRBD2 matching 10 bases. Losses at the gene ends were 0 bases for V and 9 bases for J; bases not matched to a gene: 11. Per germline, CDR1 SNHLY and CDR2 FYNNEI. The CDR3 totals 17 residues. CDR3 DNA sequence: TGTGCCAGCAGTGAAGCGGCACTAGCGGGAAGACAAGGTGAGCAGTTCTTC. The encoded protein is CASSEAALAGRQGEQFF.

The chain has TRBV7-9 and TRBJ2-3, with unresolved D. Trimming left V 7 bases short and J 6 bases short, with 20 bases between. The CDR3 loop spans 15 amino acids. CDR1 and CDR2 (germline): SEHNR, FQNEAQ (reference sequence). This CDR3 reads CASNKRGESHDTQYF. The CDR3 DNA reads as TGTGCCAGCAACAAGCGAGGCGAGTCCCACGATACGCAGTATTTT.

A few counts support this clonotype. V is TRBV15 and J is TRBJ2-2; 7 nucleotides agree with TRBD1. Trimming cost V 2 bases and J 0 bases; bases outside gene matches: 3. Germline lookup yields CDR1 LNHNV and CDR2 YYDKDF (reference sequence). CDR3 size: 16 residues. CDR3 region: CATSRPGQTNTGELFF. The CDR3 nucleotides are TGTGCCACCAGCAGACCGGGACAGACGAACACCGGGGAGCTGTTTTTT. Combining the CDR3 with reference TRBV15 and TRBJ2-2 gives the whole variable domain DAMVIQNPRYQVTQFGKPVTLSCSQTLNHNVMYWYQQKSSQAPKLLFHYYDKDFNNEADTPDNFQSRRPNTSFCFLDIRSPGLGDTAMYLCATSRPGQTNTGELFFGEGSRLTVL.

This clonotype was observed many times. The genes are TRBV6-1 and TRBJ2-3; 7 nucleotides align to TRBD1. The CDR3 consists of 14 residues. Germline trimming cut 6 bases from V and 0 bases from J; bases unmatched to any gene: 3. Germline CDR1 reads MNHNS; CDR2 reads SASEGT. The CDR3 loop reads CASSGTASTDTQYF. Written as DNA, the CDR3 is TGTGCCAGCAGCGGGACAGCTAGCACAGATACGCAGTATTTT.

This clonotype was seen many times. This chain joins TRBV11-2 and TRBJ1-6; 9 nucleotides align to TRBD1. Germline lookup yields CDR1 SGHAT and CDR2 FQNNGV. The CDR3 length is 13 residues. V was clipped by 6 bases and J by 9 bases; unmatched bases: 3. The CDR3: CASRGQGASPLHF. CDR3 sequence (DNA): TGTGCCAGCAGGGGACAGGGTGCTTCACCCCTCCACTTT.

The rearrangement uses TRBV4-1 and TRBJ2-5; weak D call: TRBD2 (6 bases). The CDR3 totals 15 residues. Trimming left V 0 bases short and J 5 bases short, with 13 bases between. Per germline, CDR1 MGHRA and CDR2 YSYEKL. CDR3 protein: CASSQEEGSGETQYF. The CDR3 bases are TGCGCCAGCAGCCAAGAGGAGGGTAGCGGTGAGACCCAGTACTTC.

The chain has TRBV20-1 and TRBJ2-5, with D possibly matching TRBD2 (5 bases). V lost 3 bases, J lost 3 bases, and 8 bases lay in between. The CDR3 runs to 12 residues. Germline CDR1 DFQATT, CDR2 SNEGSKA (reference sequence). The CDR3 sequence is CSASRGEETQYF. CDR3 nucleotide sequence: TGCAGTGCTAGTCGGGGTGAAGAGACCCAGTACTTC.

This clonotype has just a few counts. CDR3 sequence: CASSPLGVASENEQFF. CDR3 nucleotide sequence: TGTGCCAGCAGCCCCCTTGGTGTAGCGTCAGAGAATGAGCAGTTCTTC. The rearrangement links TRBV7-3 to TRBJ2-1, with D maybe TRBD2 (5 bases). V lost 5 bases, J lost 7 bases, and 21 bases lay in between. Germline V gives CDR1 SGHTA, CDR2 FQGTGA. CDR3 length: 16 amino acids.

A note on this clonotype: At one of its ends the junction is not consistent with the germline gene, which may arise from a read error. The rearrangement joins TRBV5-1 to TRBJ2-1, with 9 bases fitting TRBD1. Germline-derived CDR1 and CDR2 are SGHRS and YFSETQ. The CDR3 totals 17 residues. The CDR3 bases are TGCGCCAGCAGCTTGGGGACCGGGACAGGGAACTACAATGAGCGGTTCTTC. This encodes CASSLGTGTGNYNERFF.

This clonotype was observed many times. The J gene is TRBJ2-4, the V gene TRBV7-2; D is undetermined. The V end lost 5 bases, the J end lost 6 bases, and 17 bases lay between the germline ends. Per the germline V gene, CDR1 is SGHTA and CDR2 is FQGNSA. The CDR3 has 15 residues. CDR3 amino acids: CASSPMVAAGNIQYF. CDR3 in DNA: TGTGCCAGCAGCCCGATGGTCGCGGCCGGAAACATTCAGTACTTC.

This clonotype was counted ten times or more. The chain is built from TRBV6-1 and TRBJ1-2; D uncertain. The length of the CDR3 is 14 residues. Germline V CDR1 and CDR2: MNHNS, SASEGT. V was shortened by 5 bases and J by 3 bases, with 13 bases between the two germline ends. This chain's CDR3 is CASSLQRRDYGYTF. In nucleotides, the CDR3 is TGTGCCAGCAGTCTCCAACGGAGGGACTATGGCTACACCTTC.